Listed below are T cell receptor beta chains from one sample, sequenced in a study of blood T cell repertoires in COVID-19. Profiled with immunoSEQ multiplex PCR; TCRdb holds only in-frame clones, not every one. The data contain some 200,000 clones, approximately 90% of them singletons. The sample taken for sequencing was peripheral blood. The origin of the receptors is a man aged 40-49 years with active or convalescent COVID-19. CDR3s include the opening cysteine and the closing phenylalanine or tryptophan. The D gene is left open where the match is weak. Size values are once, few and many counts, or a class for expanded clones, and some rows have none.

V gene: TRBV12-5
J gene: TRBJ2-5
D gene: NA
clone size: NA
CDR3 DNA: TGTGCTAGTGCCCTGGGGGCGGCTCAAGAGACCCAGTACTTC
CDR3 protein: CASALGAAQETQYF

V gene: TRBV5-6
J gene: TRBJ1-3
D gene: NA
clone size: NA
CDR3 DNA: TGTGCCAGCAGCTATTCTCTCTCTGGAAACACCATATATTTT
CDR3 protein: CASSYSLSGNTIYF

V gene: TRBV25-1
J gene: TRBJ1-4
D gene: NA
clone size: NA
CDR3 DNA: TGTGCCAGCAGTGAGACCAGGGTCGGAGAAAAACTGTTTTTT
CDR3 protein: CASSETRVGEKLFF

V gene: TRBV4-3
J gene: TRBJ1-1
D gene: NA
clone size: NA
CDR3 DNA: TGCGCCAGCAGCCAACTAACATCACAGGGATTTACTGAAGCTTTCTTT
CDR3 protein: CASSQLTSQGFTEAFF

V gene: TRBV19
J gene: TRBJ2-1
D gene: TRBD2
clone size: NA
CDR3 DNA: TGTGCCAGTAGTAGCGGGAGGGCCGATGAGCAGTTCTTC
CDR3 protein: CASSSGRADEQFF

V gene: TRBV11-2
J gene: TRBJ1-1
D gene: NA
clone size: once
CDR3 DNA: TGTGCCAGCAGCCCGTGGGACACACAATCCTACTTGGAGGCTTTCTTT
CDR3 protein: CASSPWDTQSYLEAFF

V gene: TRBV15
J gene: TRBJ2-1
D gene: TRBD2
clone size: NA
CDR3 DNA: TGTGCCACCAGCCGACCCAGCGGGGGGGCGTCGTCCTACAATGAGCAGTTCTTC
CDR3 protein: CATSRPSGGASSYNEQFF

V gene: TRBV7-3
J gene: TRBJ2-2
D gene: TRBD2
clone size: NA
CDR3 DNA: TGTGCCAGCAGCTTAAGGACTAGCGGAATTAAGAACACCGGGGAGCTGTTTTTT
CDR3 protein: CASSLRTSGIKNTGELFF

V gene: TRBV19
J gene: TRBJ1-5
D gene: NA
clone size: once
CDR3 DNA: TGTGCCAGTAGTATAGGGGCGTCCGATGGGCCCCAGCATTTT
CDR3 protein: CASSIGASDGPQHF

V gene: TRBV5-1
J gene: TRBJ2-2
D gene: NA
clone size: NA
CDR3 DNA: TGCGCCAGCAGACCGGGACACAACACCGGGGAGCTGTTTTTT
CDR3 protein: CASRPGHNTGELFF

V gene: TRBV19
J gene: TRBJ2-1
D gene: TRBD2
clone size: NA
CDR3 DNA: TGTGCCAGTAGGCCCGGGGGGGGTAGGGGTGAGCAGTTCTTC
CDR3 protein: CASRPGGGRGEQFF

V gene: TRBV7-9
J gene: TRBJ2-7
D gene: TRBD1
clone size: NA
CDR3 DNA: TGTGCCAGCACCATCGCGGGACAGGCGCCCGACGAGCAGTACTTC
CDR3 protein: CASTIAGQAPDEQYF

V gene: TRBV9
J gene: TRBJ1-3
D gene: NA
clone size: NA
CDR3 DNA: TGTGCCAGCAGCCCCACAGGGTTCTCTGGAAACACCATATATTTT
CDR3 protein: CASSPTGFSGNTIYF

V gene: TRBV5-4
J gene: TRBJ1-6
D gene: NA
clone size: few
CDR3 DNA: TGTGCCAGCAGCGCGGCCCCGGGGGAGAATTCACCCCTCCACTTT
CDR3 protein: CASSAAPGENSPLHF

V gene: TRBV3-1/TRBV3-2
J gene: TRBJ2-1
D gene: TRBD2
clone size: NA
CDR3 DNA: TGTGCCAGCACCGTTAGCGGGAGCTCCTACAATGAGCAGTTCTTC
CDR3 protein: CASTVSGSSYNEQFF

V gene: TRBV7-3
J gene: TRBJ2-7
D gene: NA
clone size: NA
CDR3 DNA: TGTGCCAGCAGCTCGTACAGGGCCCCCTACGAGCAGTACTTC
CDR3 protein: CASSSYRAPYEQYF

V gene: TRBV25-1
J gene: TRBJ1-5
D gene: NA
clone size: few
CDR3 DNA: TGTGCCAGCAGTGCAGGGAATAGGGAGCCCCAGCATTTT
CDR3 protein: CASSAGNREPQHF

V gene: TRBV5-6
J gene: TRBJ2-5
D gene: NA
clone size: once
CDR3 DNA: TGTGCCAGCAGCTTCATTCGGACAACGGAGACCCAGTACTTC
CDR3 protein: CASSFIRTTETQYF

V gene: TRBV2
J gene: TRBJ2-3
D gene: TRBD2
clone size: NA
CDR3 DNA: TGTGCCAGCAGTGAAGTCGGTCTAGCGGTGGATACGCAGTATTTT
CDR3 protein: CASSEVGLAVDTQYF

V gene: TRBV7-9
J gene: TRBJ2-1
D gene: NA
clone size: NA
CDR3 DNA: TGTGCCAGCAGCCCCCCCGGGAGCACCTACAATGAGCAGTTCTTC
CDR3 protein: CASSPPGSTYNEQFF

V gene: TRBV3-1/TRBV3-2
J gene: TRBJ2-3
D gene: NA
clone size: NA
CDR3 DNA: TGTGCCAGCAGCCTAGCTGGCACAGATACGCAGTATTTT
CDR3 protein: CASSLAGTDTQYF

V gene: TRBV7-3
J gene: TRBJ2-3
D gene: TRBD2
clone size: NA
CDR3 DNA: TGTGCCAGCAGCGGCCGGGGGGACGGCACAGATACGCAGTATTTT
CDR3 protein: CASSGRGDGTDTQYF

V gene: TRBV5-4
J gene: TRBJ1-1
D gene: TRBD1
clone size: few
CDR3 DNA: TGTGCCAGCAGCCCAAAGACAGGGGCGGCGACTGAAGCTTTCTTT
CDR3 protein: CASSPKTGAATEAFF

V gene: TRBV5-1
J gene: TRBJ2-1
D gene: TRBD2
clone size: NA
CDR3 DNA: TGCGCCACCGGGACTAGCGGGGCTCCGGATGAGCAGTTCTTC
CDR3 protein: CATGTSGAPDEQFF

V gene: TRBV15
J gene: TRBJ1-5
D gene: NA
clone size: NA
CDR3 DNA: TGTGCCACCGCGAGGAGGACAGATAGCAATCAGCCCCAGCATTTT
CDR3 protein: CATARRTDSNQPQHF

V gene: TRBV5-5
J gene: TRBJ1-1
D gene: TRBD1
clone size: few
CDR3 DNA: TGTGCCAGCAGCCGGGACAGGGGGCACCAGCCGAACACTGAAGCTTTCTTT
CDR3 protein: CASSRDRGHQPNTEAFF

V gene: TRBV7-6
J gene: TRBJ1-1
D gene: TRBD1
clone size: NA
CDR3 DNA: TGTGCCAGCAGCTCCCCAGGACAGGAGAACACTGAAGCTTTCTTT
CDR3 protein: CASSSPGQENTEAFF

V gene: TRBV19
J gene: TRBJ1-1
D gene: TRBD1
clone size: NA
CDR3 DNA: TGTGCCAGTAGTATCGGGGACAGATGGAACACTGAAGCTTTCTTT
CDR3 protein: CASSIGDRWNTEAFF

V gene: TRBV9
J gene: TRBJ1-2
D gene: NA
clone size: NA
CDR3 DNA: TGTGCCAGCAGCGCCATAGTCGGGGTTAATGGCTACACCTTC
CDR3 protein: CASSAIVGVNGYTF

V gene: TRBV19
J gene: TRBJ1-4
D gene: TRBD1
clone size: NA
CDR3 DNA: TGTGCCAGTTCCCGCGTTGGGACAGGTAATGAAAAACTGTTTTTT
CDR3 protein: CASSRVGTGNEKLFF

V gene: TRBV7-2
J gene: TRBJ2-6
D gene: NA
clone size: NA
CDR3 DNA: TGTGCCAGCAGCGGACATGCCAGGGGCGCTGGGGCCAACGTCCTGACTTTC
CDR3 protein: CASSGHARGAGANVLTF

V gene: TRBV11-2
J gene: TRBJ1-2
D gene: NA
clone size: NA
CDR3 DNA: TGTGCCAGCAGCTCCGTGTTAGGTCGGTTAGGGGAAGGAGGCTACACCTTC
CDR3 protein: CASSSVLGRLGEGGYTF

V gene: TRBV27
J gene: TRBJ1-5
D gene: NA
clone size: once
CDR3 DNA: TGTGCCAGCAGTTTGGTAGCCGGCAATCAGCCCCAGCATTTT
CDR3 protein: CASSLVAGNQPQHF

V gene: TRBV19
J gene: TRBJ2-7
D gene: NA
clone size: once
CDR3 DNA: TGTGCCAGTAGTTCGGCAGGAAGCTCCTACGAGCAGTACTTC
CDR3 protein: CASSSAGSSYEQYF

V gene: TRBV2
J gene: TRBJ1-1
D gene: NA
clone size: NA
CDR3 DNA: TGTGCCAGCAAGGAAGTAAACGGGAGAACTGAAGCTTTCTTT
CDR3 protein: CASKEVNGRTEAFF

V gene: TRBV30
J gene: TRBJ1-1
D gene: NA
clone size: once
CDR3 DNA: TGTGCCTGGAGTGATAGACAGGAAGCTTTCTTT
CDR3 protein: CAWSDRQEAFF

V gene: TRBV18
J gene: TRBJ1-2
D gene: TRBD1
clone size: NA
CDR3 DNA: TGTGCCAGCTCACCCGACAGGGACTATGGCTACACCTTC
CDR3 protein: CASSPDRDYGYTF

V gene: TRBV28
J gene: TRBJ2-1
D gene: TRBD1
clone size: NA
CDR3 DNA: TGTGCCTCCTACCCGGGACAGGGATACAATGAGCAGTTCTTC
CDR3 protein: CASYPGQGYNEQFF

V gene: TRBV5-1
J gene: TRBJ2-7
D gene: NA
clone size: NA
CDR3 DNA: TGCGCCAGCAGCCACGGGCAGGGTGGGTACGAGCAGTACTTC
CDR3 protein: CASSHGQGGYEQYF

V gene: TRBV28
J gene: TRBJ2-7
D gene: NA
clone size: NA
CDR3 DNA: TGTGCCAGCAGTTTCTCTTGGTTTACTAACTCCTACGAGCAGTACTTC
CDR3 protein: CASSFSWFTNSYEQYF

V gene: TRBV19
J gene: TRBJ2-2
D gene: TRBD2
clone size: NA
CDR3 DNA: TGTGCCAGTAGTGGGTCTAGCGGGGCGAACACCGGGGAGCTGTTTTTT
CDR3 protein: CASSGSSGANTGELFF

V gene: TRBV2
J gene: TRBJ2-7
D gene: NA
clone size: once
CDR3 DNA: TGTGCCAGCAGTTCCGGGAGCTACTACGAGCAGTACTTC
CDR3 protein: CASSSGSYYEQYF

V gene: TRBV5-1
J gene: TRBJ2-7
D gene: NA
clone size: NA
CDR3 DNA: TGCGCCAGCAGCTTGGGCCCGAAACAATACGAGCAGTACTTC
CDR3 protein: CASSLGPKQYEQYF

V gene: TRBV27
J gene: TRBJ1-1
D gene: NA
clone size: NA
CDR3 DNA: TGTGCCAGCAGTTTCTATAGCGGCCACGAAGCTTTCTTT
CDR3 protein: CASSFYSGHEAFF

V gene: TRBV9
J gene: TRBJ1-4
D gene: TRBD1
clone size: NA
CDR3 DNA: TGTGCCAGCAGCGGAACGCAGGGGGCGACTAATGAAAAACTGTTTTTT
CDR3 protein: CASSGTQGATNEKLFF

V gene: TRBV28
J gene: TRBJ2-2
D gene: TRBD1
clone size: NA
CDR3 DNA: TGTGCCAGCAGTCCCGGGACAGCGGTCAAAATATCGAACACCGGGGAGCTGTTTTTT
CDR3 protein: CASSPGTAVKISNTGELFF

V gene: TRBV9
J gene: TRBJ1-1
D gene: TRBD1
clone size: NA
CDR3 DNA: TGTGCCAGCAGCGCGATCGGGACAGTGAACACTGAAGCTTTCTTT
CDR3 protein: CASSAIGTVNTEAFF

V gene: TRBV5-4
J gene: TRBJ2-5
D gene: NA
clone size: NA
CDR3 DNA: TGTGCCAGCAGCCCAAACCAAGAGACCCAGTACTTC
CDR3 protein: CASSPNQETQYF

V gene: TRBV5-1
J gene: TRBJ2-7
D gene: TRBD2
clone size: NA
CDR3 DNA: TGCGCCAGCAGCTTGTGGCCTAGCGGCTCCTACGAGCAGTACTTC
CDR3 protein: CASSLWPSGSYEQYF

V gene: TRBV6-2/TRBV6-3
J gene: TRBJ1-1
D gene: NA
clone size: NA
CDR3 DNA: TGTGCCAGCACCCCCTCATCCGGGGAGAACACTGAAGCTTTCTTT
CDR3 protein: CASTPSSGENTEAFF

V gene: TRBV6-4
J gene: TRBJ1-5
D gene: TRBD1
clone size: NA
CDR3 DNA: TGTGCCAGCAGTCGCGACAGGGGGAATCAGCCCCAGCATTTT
CDR3 protein: CASSRDRGNQPQHF

V gene: TRBV6-4
J gene: TRBJ2-1
D gene: NA
clone size: NA
CDR3 DNA: TGTGCCAGCACCCCGGAGGGGGGGTCCTCCTACAATGAGCAGTTCTTC
CDR3 protein: CASTPEGGSSYNEQFF

V gene: TRBV27
J gene: TRBJ2-1
D gene: TRBD2
clone size: NA
CDR3 DNA: TGTGCCAGCAGTTTCGACGGGAGGGGAGCCTACAATGAGCAGTTCTTC
CDR3 protein: CASSFDGRGAYNEQFF

V gene: TRBV7-9
J gene: TRBJ1-2
D gene: NA
clone size: once
CDR3 DNA: TGTGCCAGCAGCTTATGGACCCAGGGCGGCTATGGCTACACCTTC
CDR3 protein: CASSLWTQGGYGYTF

V gene: TRBV13
J gene: TRBJ1-2
D gene: NA
clone size: medium-sized
CDR3 DNA: TGTGCCAGCAGCTTTAGGCTCCTGGGCATGGATGGCTACACCTTC
CDR3 protein: CASSFRLLGMDGYTF